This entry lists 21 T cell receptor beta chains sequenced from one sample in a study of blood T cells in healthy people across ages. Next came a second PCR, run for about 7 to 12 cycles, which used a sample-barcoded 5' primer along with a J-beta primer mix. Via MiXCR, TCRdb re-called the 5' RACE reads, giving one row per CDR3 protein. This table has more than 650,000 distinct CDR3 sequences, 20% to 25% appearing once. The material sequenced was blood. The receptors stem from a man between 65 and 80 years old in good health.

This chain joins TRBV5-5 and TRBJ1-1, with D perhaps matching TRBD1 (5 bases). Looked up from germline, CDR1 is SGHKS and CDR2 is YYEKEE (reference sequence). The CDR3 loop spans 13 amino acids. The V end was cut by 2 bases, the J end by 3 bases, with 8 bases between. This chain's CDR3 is CASSFMGDTEAFF. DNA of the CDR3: TGTGCCAGCAGCTTTATGGGGGACACTGAAGCTTTCTTT.

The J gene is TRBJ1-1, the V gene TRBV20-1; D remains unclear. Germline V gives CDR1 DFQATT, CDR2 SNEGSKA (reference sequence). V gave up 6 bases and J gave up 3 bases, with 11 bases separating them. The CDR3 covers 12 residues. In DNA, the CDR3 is TGCAGTGCCGCCGAGAGTGACACTGAAGCTTTCTTT. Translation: CSAAESDTEAFF.

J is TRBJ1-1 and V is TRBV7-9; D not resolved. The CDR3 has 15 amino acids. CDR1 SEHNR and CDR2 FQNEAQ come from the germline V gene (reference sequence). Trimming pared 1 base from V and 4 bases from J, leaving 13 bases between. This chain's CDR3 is CASSLGVLTGTEAFF. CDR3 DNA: TGTGCCAGCAGCTTAGGCGTGTTGACGGGCACTGAAGCTTTCTTT.

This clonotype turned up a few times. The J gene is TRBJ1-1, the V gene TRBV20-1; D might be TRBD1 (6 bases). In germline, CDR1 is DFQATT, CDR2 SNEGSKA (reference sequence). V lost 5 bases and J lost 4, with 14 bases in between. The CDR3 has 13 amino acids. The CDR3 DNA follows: TGCAGTGCTCCGACGGGGGCAATCACTGAAGCTTTCTTT. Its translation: CSAPTGAITEAFF.

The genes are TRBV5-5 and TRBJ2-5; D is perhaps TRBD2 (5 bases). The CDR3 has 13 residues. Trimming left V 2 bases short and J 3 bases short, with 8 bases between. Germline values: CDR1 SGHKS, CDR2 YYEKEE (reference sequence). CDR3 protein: CASSFSGKETQYF. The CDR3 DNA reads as TGTGCCAGCAGCTTTTCGGGGAAAGAGACCCAGTACTTC.

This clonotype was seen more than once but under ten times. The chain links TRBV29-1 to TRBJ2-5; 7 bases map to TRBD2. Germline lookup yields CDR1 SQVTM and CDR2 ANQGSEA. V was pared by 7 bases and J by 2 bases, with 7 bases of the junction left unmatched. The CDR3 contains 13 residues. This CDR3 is CSAHVGGQETQYF. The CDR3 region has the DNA TGCAGCGCCCACGTGGGAGGGCAAGAGACCCAGTACTTC.

CDR3 coding DNA: TGTGCCAGCAGCCGGGGGGGGCAGGGGGCTTCTGGAAACACCATATATTTT. It specifies CASSRGGQGASGNTIYF. The chain combines TRBV6-1 with TRBJ1-3; TRBD1 aligns across 8 bases. Germline CDR1 is MNHNS and CDR2 is SASEGT. With 6 bases clipped from V and 1 base from J, the junction kept 11 bases outside the gene matches. The CDR3 loop spans 17 amino acids.

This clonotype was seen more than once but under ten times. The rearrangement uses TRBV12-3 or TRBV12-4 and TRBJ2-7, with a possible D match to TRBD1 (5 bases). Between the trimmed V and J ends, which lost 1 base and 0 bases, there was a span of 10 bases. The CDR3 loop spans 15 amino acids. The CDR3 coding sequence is TGTGCCAGCAGTTTAGTCAGGGCGAGCTCCTACGAGCAGTACTTC. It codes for CASSLVRASSYEQYF.

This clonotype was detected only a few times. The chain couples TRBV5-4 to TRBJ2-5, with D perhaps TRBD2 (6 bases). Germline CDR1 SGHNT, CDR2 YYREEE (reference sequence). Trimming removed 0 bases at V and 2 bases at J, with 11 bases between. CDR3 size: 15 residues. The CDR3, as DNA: TGTGCCAGCAGCTTGGAATCTGGGAGGCAAGAGACCCAGTACTTC. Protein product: CASSLESGRQETQYF.

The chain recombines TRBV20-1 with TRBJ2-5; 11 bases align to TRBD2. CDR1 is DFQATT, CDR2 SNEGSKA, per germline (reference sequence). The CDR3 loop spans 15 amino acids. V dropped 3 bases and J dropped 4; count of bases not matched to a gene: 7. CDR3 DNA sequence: TGCAGTGCTAGTAGTCAACTAGCGGGAGTAGAGACCCAGTACTTC. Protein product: CSASSQLAGVETQYF.

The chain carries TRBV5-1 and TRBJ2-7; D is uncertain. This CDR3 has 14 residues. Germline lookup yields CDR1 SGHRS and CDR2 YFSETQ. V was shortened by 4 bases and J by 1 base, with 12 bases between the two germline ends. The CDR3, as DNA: TGCGCCAGCAGCACCGACCACACGTCCTACGAGCAGTACGTC. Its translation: CASSTDHTSYEQYV.

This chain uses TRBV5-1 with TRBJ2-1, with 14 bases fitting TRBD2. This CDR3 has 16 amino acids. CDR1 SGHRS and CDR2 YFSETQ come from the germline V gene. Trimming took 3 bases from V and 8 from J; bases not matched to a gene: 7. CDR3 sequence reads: CASSSQTSGRVDEQFF. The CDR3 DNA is TGCGCCAGCAGCTCCCAGACTAGCGGGAGGGTGGATGAGCAGTTCTTC.

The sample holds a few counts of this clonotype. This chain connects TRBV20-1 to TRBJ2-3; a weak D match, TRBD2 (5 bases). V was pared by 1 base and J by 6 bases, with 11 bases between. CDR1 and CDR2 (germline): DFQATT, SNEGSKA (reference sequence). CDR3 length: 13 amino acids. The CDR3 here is CSARVPSRDTQYF. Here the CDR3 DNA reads TGCAGTGCTAGAGTGCCTAGCAGGGATACGCAGTATTTT.

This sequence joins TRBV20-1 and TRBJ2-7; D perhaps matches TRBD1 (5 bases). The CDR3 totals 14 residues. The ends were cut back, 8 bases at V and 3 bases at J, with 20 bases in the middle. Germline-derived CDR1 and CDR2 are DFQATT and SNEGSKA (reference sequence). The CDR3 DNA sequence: TGCAGTCCCCAATGGGCAGGGCATTTCTACGAGCAGTACTTC. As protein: CSPQWAGHFYEQYF.

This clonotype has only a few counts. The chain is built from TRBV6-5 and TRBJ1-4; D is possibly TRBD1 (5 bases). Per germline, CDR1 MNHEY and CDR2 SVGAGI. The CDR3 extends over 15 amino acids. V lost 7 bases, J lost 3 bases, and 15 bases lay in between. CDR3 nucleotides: TGTGCCAGCAAGGGCAGGGAGTCAGCTAATGAAAAACTGTTTTTT. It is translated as CASKGRESANEKLFF.

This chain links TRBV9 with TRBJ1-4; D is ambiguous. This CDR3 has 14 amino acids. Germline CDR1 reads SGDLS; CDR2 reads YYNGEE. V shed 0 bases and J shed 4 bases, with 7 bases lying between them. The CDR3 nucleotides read TGTGCCAGCAGCGTAGCTGGGGATAATGAAAAACTGTTTTTT. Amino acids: CASSVAGDNEKLFF.

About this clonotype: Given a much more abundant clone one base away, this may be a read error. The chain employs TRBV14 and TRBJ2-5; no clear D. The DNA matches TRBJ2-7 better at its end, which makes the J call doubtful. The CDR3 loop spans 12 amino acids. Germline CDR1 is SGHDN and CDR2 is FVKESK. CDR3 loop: CASSLLLCEQYF. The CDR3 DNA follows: TGTGCCAGCAGCCTGCTTCTCTGCGAGCAGTACTTC.

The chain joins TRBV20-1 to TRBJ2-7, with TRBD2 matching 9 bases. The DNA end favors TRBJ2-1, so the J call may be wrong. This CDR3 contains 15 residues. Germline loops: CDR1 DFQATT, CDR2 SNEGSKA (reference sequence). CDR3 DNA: TGCAGTGCTAGAGAGGGACTAGCAGGAGACAATGAGCAGTTCTTC. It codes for CSAREGLAGDNEQFF.

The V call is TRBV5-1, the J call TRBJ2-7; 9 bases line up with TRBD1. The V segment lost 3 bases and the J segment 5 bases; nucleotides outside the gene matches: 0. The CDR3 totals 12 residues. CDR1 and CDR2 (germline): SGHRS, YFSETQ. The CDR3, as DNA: TGCGCCAGCAGCTGGACAGGGGACGAGCAGTACTTC. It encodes CASSWTGDEQYF.

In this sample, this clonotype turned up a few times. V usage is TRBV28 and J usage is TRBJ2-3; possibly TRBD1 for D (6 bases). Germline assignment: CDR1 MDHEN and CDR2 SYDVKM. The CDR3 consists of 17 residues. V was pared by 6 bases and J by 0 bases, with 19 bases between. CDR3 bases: TGTGCCAGCAGACCGGGAATGACAGGAACTAGCACAGATACGCAGTATTTT. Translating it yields CASRPGMTGTSTDTQYF.

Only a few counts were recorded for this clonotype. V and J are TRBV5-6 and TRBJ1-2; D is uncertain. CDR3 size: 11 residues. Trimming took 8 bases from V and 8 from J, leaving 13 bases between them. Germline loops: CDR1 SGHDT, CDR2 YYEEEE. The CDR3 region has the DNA TGTGCCAGTCGCTACGGATACGGCTACACCTTC. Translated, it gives CASRYGYGYTF. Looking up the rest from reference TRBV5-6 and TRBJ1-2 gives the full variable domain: DAGVTQSPTHLIKTRGQQVTLRCSPKSGHDTVSWYQQALGQGPQFIFQYYEEEERQRGNFPDRFSGHQFPNYSSELNVNALLLGDSALYLCASRYGYGYTFGSGTRLTVV.